This T cell receptor beta chain was retrieved from a study of T cell responses to AZD1222 COVID-19 vaccine. For the study at large: Second doses at about 4 or about 12 weeks were pooled. Regarding the study as a whole: The donor cohort was predominantly white British with a female majority, and clonal diversity may have been underestimated. Unmutated variant regions reportedly attract nearly half of all spike-specific TCRs.

Clones were read by immunoSEQ multiplex PCR, and TCRdb kept only the in-frame ones, dropping some. The top ten clones hold about 2% of a sample with 160,000 or so clones, about nine tenths of them seen once. In germline, CDR1 is MNHEY, CDR2 SMNVEV (reference sequence). The CDR3 loop spans 16 amino acids. V lost 5 bases to trimming and J lost 1 base, with 15 bases between them. This clone was detected only once. Its antigen is not identified. The rearrangement uses TRBV27 and TRBJ2-1, with unresolved D. This specimen consisted of peripheral blood, obtained on day 0 of AZD1222 vaccination. The sequence was collected from an adult in good health. The CDR3 is CASSKLSSGSYNEQFF. For the CDR3, the DNA is TGTGCCAGCAGTAAGTTGTCCTCTGGTTCCTACAATGAGCAGTTCTTC.